The rows below give T cell receptor beta chains drawn from one sample of a study of blood T cell repertoires in COVID-19. Profiling relied on immunoSEQ multiplex PCR, and the TCRdb table lists in-frame clones only, not all of them. The table includes more than 15,000 clones, around 81% detected once. Specimen: peripheral blood. The source is a man between 35 and 55 years old with active or convalescent COVID-19. Each CDR3 is given with its conserved first and last residue. The D gene is left open where the match is weak. Only some rows state a clone size, as once, few, many or a class for expanded clones.

>TRBD2|TRBV14|17|TRBJ2-5|.
TGTGCCAGCAGCCAGTCTAGCGGGCCGGGCCTCCAAGAGACCCAGTACTTC
CASSQSSGPGLQETQYF
>.|TRBV3-1/TRBV3-2|14|TRBJ2-7|.
TGTGCCAGCAGAGGGGGAAAGGGGTCTGGCGAGCAGTACTTC
CASRGGKGSGEQYF
>.|TRBV11-2|15|TRBJ1-1|.
TGTGCCAGCAGCTTAAGCGTACGGGGAGACACTGAAGCTTTCTTT
CASSLSVRGDTEAFF
>TRBD1|TRBV7-2|13|TRBJ1-1|.
TGTGCCAGCAGACAGGGGCGCGACACTGAAGCTTTCTTT
CASRQGRDTEAFF
>TRBD1|TRBV9|13|TRBJ1-2|.
TGTGCCAGCAGCTACAGGGGTTCCGATGGCTACACCTTC
CASSYRGSDGYTF
>.|TRBV4-1|15|TRBJ2-1|.
TGCGCCAGCAGCCAGCCCCGAGGCTCCTACAATGAGCAGTTCTTC
CASSQPRGSYNEQFF
>.|TRBV3-1/TRBV3-2|14|TRBJ2-1|.
TGTGCCAGCAGCCAAGCAGGGAGGTACAATGAGCAGTTCTTC
CASSQAGRYNEQFF
>TRBD1|TRBV30|16|TRBJ1-4|.
TGTGCCTGGGTTCCCGGGACAGGGTCCGGGGGTGAAAAACTGTTTTTT
CAWVPGTGSGGEKLFF
>TRBD1|TRBV5-4|14|TRBJ1-2|.
TGTGCCAGCAGCTTACCGGGACAGGGGGGAGTGTACACCTTC
CASSLPGQGGVYTF
>.|TRBV27|15|TRBJ1-2|.
TGTGCCAGCAGTCCTAACATCAGAGGGAACTATGGCTACACCTTC
CASSPNIRGNYGYTF
>.|TRBV5-6|11|TRBJ1-2|.
TGTGCCAGCCGTTTCTCGGGGGGCTACACCTTC
CASRFSGGYTF
>TRBD2|TRBV9|15|TRBJ2-5|.
TGTGCCAGCAGCCCCGTGGGACTACCGGCAGAGACCCAGTACTTC
CASSPVGLPAETQYF
>TRBD2|TRBV10-3|17|TRBJ2-1|few
TGTGCCATCAGTGAGTCGAGGGCGAGCGGGGACCACAATGAGCAGTTCTTC
CAISESRASGDHNEQFF
>.|TRBV4-1|16|TRBJ1-2|few
TGCGCCAGCAGCCAAGTCGAGGGACATACTAACTATGGCTACACCTTC
CASSQVEGHTNYGYTF
>.|TRBV6-5|14|TRBJ1-1|.
TGTGCCAGCAGCGTCCGGGGGACCCATTCGGAAGCTTTCTTT
CASSVRGTHSEAFF
>TRBD1|TRBV11-2|13|TRBJ1-1|.
TGTGCCAGCAGCCCCGACAGGGGTGCTGAAGCTTTCTTT
CASSPDRGAEAFF
>TRBD1|TRBV24-1|15|TRBJ1-2|.
TGTGCCACCAGTGAAGGGGGCGACAGGGCAAGCGGCTACACCTTC
CATSEGGDRASGYTF
>.|TRBV6-5|14|TRBJ2-2|few
TGTGCCAGCAGTTACTACAGGAACACCGGGGAGCTGTTTTTT
CASSYYRNTGELFF
>.|TRBV30|11|TRBJ2-7|.
TGTGCCTGGAGAAGTACGGACGAGCAGTACTTC
CAWRSTDEQYF
>TRBD1|TRBV7-2|15|TRBJ1-1|.
TGTGCCAGCAGCTCCATCACAGGGGAGAACACTGAAGCTTTCTTT
CASSSITGENTEAFF
>TRBD2|TRBV10-2|15|TRBJ2-2|few
TGCGCCAGCAGTGGGAAGCGGGGGGTCGGCGGGGAGCTGTTTTTT
CASSGKRGVGGELFF
>.|TRBV6-5|13|TRBJ2-5|once
TGTGCCAGCAGTTACTCCGGGCAAGAGACCCAGTACTTC
CASSYSGQETQYF
>.|TRBV6-5|14|TRBJ2-7|once
TGTGCCAGCAGTTACTCGAGGAGCTCCTACGAGCAGTACTTC
CASSYSRSSYEQYF
>.|TRBV11-2|17|TRBJ2-2|.
TGTGCCAGCAGCTCCGATCCCCGGCTCAGGTTCTCCGGGGAGCTGTTTTTT
CASSSDPRLRFSGELFF
>.|TRBV19|15|TRBJ1-3|.
TGTGCCACCCCCCTGGGGACACTCATCGGAAACACCATATATTTT
CATPLGTLIGNTIYF
>.|TRBV7-8|13|TRBJ2-3|.
TGTGCCAGCAGCTTACCGAGGGAAGATACGCAGTATTTT
CASSLPREDTQYF
>TRBD1|TRBV6-1|16|TRBJ1-6|.
TGTGCCAGCAGTGAAGTGGGACAGGGGAATAGTTCACCCCTCCACTTT
CASSEVGQGNSSPLHF
>.|TRBV27|17|TRBJ1-4|.
TGTGCCAGCAGCCCCCGGGGCCAACGGCCGGGGGATGAAAAACTGTTTTTT
CASSPRGQRPGDEKLFF
>.|TRBV7-2|16|TRBJ2-7|once
TGTGCCAGCAGCTTAGCGGGGGTAGTTCAGGGGTACGAGCAGTACTTC
CASSLAGVVQGYEQYF
>TRBD1|TRBV9|15|TRBJ2-1|.
TGTGCCAGCAGCGTAGGGGACAGGGACTACAATGAGCAGTTCTTC
CASSVGDRDYNEQFF
>TRBD2|TRBV6-5|15|TRBJ2-3|.
TGTGCCAGCAGGACTAGCGGGGGGGGCACAGATACGCAGTATTTT
CASRTSGGGTDTQYF
>.|TRBV15|14|TRBJ1-5|few
TGTGCCACCAGCAGAGTTGGTGGGGCCCAGCCCCAGCATTTT
CATSRVGGAQPQHF
>TRBD1|TRBV27|16|TRBJ1-4|once
TGTGCCAGCAGTTTTAAAAGGGGGCCAACTAATGAAAAACTGTTTTTT
CASSFKRGPTNEKLFF
>.|TRBV27|14|TRBJ2-3|few
TGTGCCAGCGGCGGGGACGGATACACAGATACGCAGTATTTT
CASGGDGYTDTQYF
>.|TRBV24-1|15|TRBJ1-6|.
TGTGCCACCAGTGATTTGGAGGGGGAATATTCACCCCTCCACTTT
CATSDLEGEYSPLHF
>.|TRBV6-5|13|TRBJ1-5|.
TGTGCCAGCAGTTACGAATGGAGTCAGCCCCAGCATTTT
CASSYEWSQPQHF
>TRBD2|TRBV6-6|16|TRBJ2-5|.
TGTGCCAGCAGTTTAGGACTAGCGGGGGGGCATGAGACCCAGTACTTC
CASSLGLAGGHETQYF
>.|TRBV5-6|13|TRBJ1-3|few
TGTGCCAGCAGCTTCAACAGGGTAAATACCATATATTTT
CASSFNRVNTIYF
>TRBD1|TRBV5-1|15|TRBJ2-7|few
TGCGCCAGCAGCTTCCCCGCACAGGGGACCTACGAGCAGTACTTC
CASSFPAQGTYEQYF
>TRBD2|TRBV4-1|16|TRBJ2-3|.
TGCGCCAGCAGCCAAGCTAGCGGGGGGGCCACAGATACGCAGTATTTT
CASSQASGGATDTQYF
>TRBD1|TRBV6-6|16|TRBJ2-3|.
TGTGCCAGCAGTCCGGGACAGGGACCATCCACAGATACGCAGTATTTT
CASSPGQGPSTDTQYF
>.|TRBV4-2|15|TRBJ2-7|.
TGTGCCAGCAGCCAAGATCTATCGGGGTCCTACGAGCAGTACTTC
CASSQDLSGSYEQYF